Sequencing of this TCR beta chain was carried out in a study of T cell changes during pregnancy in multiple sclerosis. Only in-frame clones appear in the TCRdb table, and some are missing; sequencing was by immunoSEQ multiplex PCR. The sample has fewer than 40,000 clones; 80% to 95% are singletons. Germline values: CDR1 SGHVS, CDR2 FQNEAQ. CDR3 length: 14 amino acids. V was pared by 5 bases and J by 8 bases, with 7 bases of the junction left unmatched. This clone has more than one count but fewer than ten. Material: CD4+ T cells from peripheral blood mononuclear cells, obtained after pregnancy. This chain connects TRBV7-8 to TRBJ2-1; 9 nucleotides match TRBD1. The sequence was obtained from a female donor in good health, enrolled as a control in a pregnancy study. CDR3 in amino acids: CASSPNRGQDEQFF. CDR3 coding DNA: TGTGCCAGCAGCCCTAACAGGGGGCAGGATGAGCAGTTCTTC.